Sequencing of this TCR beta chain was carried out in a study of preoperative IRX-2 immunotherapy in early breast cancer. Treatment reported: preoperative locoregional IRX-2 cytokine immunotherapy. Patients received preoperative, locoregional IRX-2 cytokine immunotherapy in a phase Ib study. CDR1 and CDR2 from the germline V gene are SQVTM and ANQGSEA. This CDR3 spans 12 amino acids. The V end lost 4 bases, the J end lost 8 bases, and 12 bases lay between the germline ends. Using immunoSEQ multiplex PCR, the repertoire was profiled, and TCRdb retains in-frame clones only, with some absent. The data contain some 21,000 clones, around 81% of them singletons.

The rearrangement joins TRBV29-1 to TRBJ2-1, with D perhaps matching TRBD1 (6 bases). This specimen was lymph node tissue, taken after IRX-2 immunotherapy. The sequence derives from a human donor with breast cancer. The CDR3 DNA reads TGCAGCGTTGGTCAGGGGCGCGATGAGCAGTTCTTC. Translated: CSVGQGRDEQFF.